Following are 2 T cell receptor beta chains from one sample sequenced in a study of control samples from healthy donors and cancer patients. Profiling relied on immunoSEQ multiplex PCR, and the TCRdb table lists in-frame clones only, not all of them. This table has around 150,000 clones, about 90% appearing once. Sequenced input: blood. The source is a man younger than 45 in good health.

A single count supports this clone. The DNA for the CDR3 is TGCGCCAGCAGCTCAAGGACCCCGGCCACCGAAAAACTGTTTTTT. It is translated as CASSSRTPATEKLFF. The chain recombines TRBV5-1 with TRBJ1-4; D uncertain. This CDR3 is built from 15 residues. Germline assignment: CDR1 SGHRS and CDR2 YFSETQ. The V and J ends lost 3 bases and 8 bases respectively, with 17 bases between them.

This chain joins TRBV6-6 and TRBJ1-1; D gene ambiguous. The CDR3 has 14 amino acids. From germline, CDR1 is MNHNY and CDR2 SVGAGI (reference sequence). V was clipped by 7 bases and J by 1 base, with 13 bases between them. In DNA form, the CDR3 reads TGTGCCAGCACCCCGCGTACAGAGAACACTGAAGCTTTCTTT. Its translation is CASTPRTENTEAFF.